This T cell receptor beta chain is drawn from a study of cytomegalovirus exposure and HLA in healthy donors. A multiplex PCR was run with 60 Vbeta primers and 13 Jbeta primers. TCRdb's table, derived via immunoSEQ multiplex PCR, lists solely in-frame clones and lacks some. Found here are about 170,000 clones; the top ten clones hold approximately 0.82%. CDR3 length: 13 residues. This sequence was found in a woman aged 18-30 years in good health and CMV-seropositive. The V call is TRBV12-2, the J call TRBJ2-7; TRBD1 is the table's D call and was not checked against the DNA. TRBV12-2 is noted as a pseudogene. The sample taken for sequencing was PBMCs. CDR3 nucleotides: TGTGCAAGTCGCTTAGCGTTAGGGGGCGAGCAGTACTTC. Translation gives CASRLALGGEQYF.